The 22 T cell receptor beta chains in this list originate from one sample, sequenced in a study of blood T cell repertoires in COVID-19. Sequenced by immunoSEQ multiplex PCR; TCRdb stores in-frame clones only, minus some. The sample has fewer than 110,000 clones; roughly 87% are singletons. Sequencing was performed on peripheral blood. All receptors derive from a human donor in a cohort sampled during active COVID-19.

The chain recombines TRBV18 with TRBJ1-1; D unclear. From germline, CDR1 is KGHSH and CDR2 LQKENI. Trimming took off 1 base at V and 0 bases at J, with 12 bases between the two ends. The length of the CDR3 is 16 residues. The CDR3 loop is CASSPQPIGVNTEAFF. In DNA form, the CDR3 reads TGTGCCAGCTCACCACAACCGATCGGGGTGAACACTGAAGCTTTCTTT.

The chain carries TRBV7-3 and TRBJ2-1; perhaps TRBD1 as D (6 bases). Germline CDR1 SGHTA, CDR2 FQGTGA. V lost 1 base and J 8 bases, leaving 15 bases between the germline ends. The CDR3 totals 15 residues. For the CDR3, the DNA is TGTGCCAGCAGCTTAAGTGGGGGCTACACACATGAGCAGTTCTTC. Protein product: CASSLSGGYTHEQFF. The full variable domain, rest sourced from reference TRBV7-3 and TRBJ2-1, is GAGVSQTPSNKVTEKGKYVELRCDPISGHTALYWYRQSLGQGPEFLIYFQGTGAADDSGLPNDRFFAVRPEGSVSTLKIQRTERGDSAVYLCASSLSGGYTHEQFFGPGTRLTVL.

This clone was recorded once. The genes are TRBV28 and TRBJ1-2; tentative D call: TRBD1 (6 bases). This CDR3 region has 15 residues. The germline gives CDR1 MDHEN, CDR2 SYDVKM. The V and J ends lost 7 bases and 0 bases respectively, with 15 bases between them. The CDR3 sequence: CASIDTGKANYGYTF. The DNA for the CDR3 is TGTGCCAGCATCGATACAGGGAAGGCTAACTATGGCTACACCTTC.

This clone showed up just a few times. V is TRBV11-2 and J is TRBJ1-2; unclear D gene. V lost 3 bases and J 0 bases, leaving 8 bases between the germline ends. The CDR3 has 14 amino acids. Germline assignment: CDR1 SGHAT and CDR2 FQNNGV. The DNA for the CDR3 is TGTGCCAGCAGCTTGGTAAACTCTAACTATGGCTACACCTTC. Amino acid sequence: CASSLVNSNYGYTF.

V and J are TRBV3-1 (or the pseudogene TRBV3-2) and TRBJ2-2; 9 bases line up with TRBD1. The CDR3 is 16 amino acids. Losses at the gene ends were 2 bases for V and 6 bases for J; bases not matched to a gene: 7. Germline CDR1 is LGHDT and CDR2 is YNNKEL (reference sequence). The CDR3, as DNA: TGTGCCAGCAGCCAATTCGGGACAGGGAGGGCCGGGGAGCTGTTTTTT. It yields the protein CASSQFGTGRAGELFF.

The chain employs TRBV5-1 and TRBJ2-3; weak D call: TRBD2 (7 bases). The V end was cut by 4 bases, the J end by 0 bases, with 15 bases between. CDR1 is SGHRS and CDR2 is YFSETQ in the germline V gene. The CDR3 has 16 amino acids. The CDR3 loop is CASSRGGDTSTDTQYF. CDR3 in DNA: TGCGCCAGCAGCCGGGGAGGGGACACTAGCACAGATACGCAGTATTTT.

The chain has TRBV29-1 and TRBJ1-2; 8 bases fit TRBD1. CDR1 is SQVTM, CDR2 ANQGSEA, per germline. The CDR3 consists of 13 residues. Unmatched junction bases numbered 5, after V lost 4 bases and J lost 4 bases. DNA of the CDR3: TGCAGCGTTGTCCCCGACAGGGGCTATGGCTACACCTTC. Amino acid sequence: CSVVPDRGYGYTF.

The V gene is TRBV11-1, the J gene TRBJ1-4; no firm D call. V was shortened by 5 bases and J by 4 bases, with 11 bases between the two germline ends. CDR3 length: 14 residues. Germline-derived CDR1 and CDR2 are SGHAT and FQDESV (reference sequence). CDR3 in amino acids: CASSPTRLNEKLFF. The CDR3 DNA reads as TGTGCCAGCAGCCCTACCAGACTTAATGAAAAACTGTTTTTT. Full variable domain (remainder filled in from reference TRBV11-1 and TRBJ1-4): EAEVAQSPRYKITEKSQAVAFWCDPISGHATLYWYRQILGQGPELLVQFQDESVVDDSQLPKDRFSAERLKGVDSTLKIQPAELGDSAMYLCASSPTRLNEKLFFGSGTQLSVL.

This chain links TRBV5-1 with TRBJ2-5; 8 positions agree with TRBD1. CDR1 and CDR2 from the germline V gene are SGHRS and YFSETQ. With V trimmed by 3 bases and J by 2 bases, 6 bases remained unmatched. The CDR3 runs 15 residues. Here the CDR3 DNA reads TGCGCCAGCAGCTGGATGGGACAGGAACAAGAGACCCAGTACTTC. It codes for CASSWMGQEQETQYF.

The chain employs TRBV5-5 and TRBJ2-3, with 8 bases matching TRBD1. There are 15 residues in the CDR3. The J segment lost 4 bases and the V segment lost 0 bases, leaving 4 bases of the junction unmatched. In germline, CDR1 is SGHKS, CDR2 YYEKEE (reference sequence). The CDR3 DNA reads as TGTGCCAGCAGCTTGGGACAGGGGCGCGCAGATACGCAGTATTTT. Translating gives CASSLGQGRADTQYF.

This clone was detected only a few times. The chain employs TRBV14 and TRBJ1-1; weak D call: TRBD1 (5 bases). There are 15 residues in the CDR3. Looked up from germline, CDR1 is SGHDN and CDR2 is FVKESK. Trimming took off 1 base at V and 1 base at J, with 10 bases between the two ends. In nucleotides, the CDR3 is TGTGCCAGCAGCCAAGGGCGCCAGGGGAACACTGAAGCTTTCTTT. The encoded protein is CASSQGRQGNTEAFF.

The CDR3 sequence: CASSPTLRERQPQHF. In DNA, the CDR3 is TGTGCCAGTAGTCCCACGTTGAGGGAACGTCAGCCCCAGCATTTT. The rearrangement joins TRBV19 to TRBJ1-5; D call uncertain. CDR3 length equals 15 residues. The V gene's germline CDR1 is LNHDA and CDR2 SQIVND (reference sequence). Trimming cost V 5 bases and J 6 bases, with 17 bases left between them.

The gene calls are TRBV19 and TRBJ2-2; 7 bases line up with TRBD2. CDR3 length equals 14 residues. The germline V gene has CDR1 LNHDA and CDR2 SQIVND (reference sequence). With V trimmed by 5 bases and J by 5 bases, 5 bases remained unmatched. The CDR3 region is CASSALGGTGELFF. CDR3 DNA: TGTGCCAGTAGTGCTTTGGGGGGGACCGGGGAGCTGTTTTTT.

The V and J genes are TRBV5-1 and TRBJ2-3; D unresolved. Trimming shortened V by 4 bases and J by 3 bases, and 12 bases separated the two germline ends. This CDR3 is 14 amino acids long. Germline-derived CDR1 and CDR2 are SGHRS and YFSETQ. The CDR3 DNA sequence: TGCGCCAGCAGCAGAGTAACAGAGACAGATACGCAGTATTTT. Residues: CASSRVTETDTQYF.

The rearrangement uses TRBV3-1 (or the pseudogene TRBV3-2) and TRBJ2-3; tentatively, D is TRBD2 (7 bases). The germline V gene encodes CDR1 LGHDT and CDR2 YNNKEL (reference sequence). The CDR3 contains 18 residues. V was cut by 0 bases and J by 2 bases, with 18 bases left in between. In DNA form, the CDR3 reads TGTGCCAGCAGCCAAGATCTGGCGGGGGCCGACCTCACAGATACGCAGTATTTT. This translates into CASSQDLAGADLTDTQYF.

This chain joins TRBV7-9 and TRBJ2-2; TRBD2 aligns across 9 bases. After removal of 4 bases from V and 8 bases from J, the junction contained 11 bases not matched to a gene. In germline, CDR1 is SEHNR, CDR2 FQNEAQ (reference sequence). The CDR3 sequence is 16 residues long. CDR3 region: CASSSIAGVESGELFF. The CDR3 nucleotides are TGTGCCAGCAGCTCCATAGCGGGAGTGGAGTCAGGGGAGCTGTTTTTT.

The genes are TRBV27 and TRBJ2-7; TRBD1 agrees at 8 bases. V lost 0 bases to trimming and J lost 3 bases; unmatched junction nucleotides: 4. The V gene's germline CDR1 is MNHEY and CDR2 SMNVEV (reference sequence). The CDR3 is made up of 15 amino acids. The CDR3 DNA reads TGTGCCAGCAGTTTATCGTACAGGGGGGTCTACGAGCAGTACTTC. This gives the protein CASSLSYRGVYEQYF.

The chain has TRBV18 and TRBJ1-4; D might be TRBD1 (5 bases). V lost 1 base to trimming and J lost 3 bases, with 9 bases between them. Germline-derived CDR1 and CDR2 are KGHSH and LQKENI. This CDR3 region has 15 residues. The CDR3: CASSPRPGPNEKLFF. DNA for the CDR3: TGTGCCAGCTCACCACGGCCAGGGCCTAATGAAAAACTGTTTTTT.

V usage is TRBV5-5 and J usage is TRBJ2-7; 10 positions agree with TRBD2. CDR1 and CDR2 (germline): SGHKS, YYEKEE (reference sequence). J gave up 5 bases and V 0 bases, and 5 bases lay outside the gene matches. CDR3 length equals 15 residues. The CDR3 here is CASSLVGLALDEQYF. CDR3 nucleotides: TGTGCCAGCAGCTTGGTGGGACTAGCGTTGGACGAGCAGTACTTC.

The chain links TRBV28 to TRBJ2-7; possibly TRBD1 for D (5 bases). The CDR3 has 14 residues. In germline, CDR1 is MDHEN, CDR2 SYDVKM. The V gene lost 1 base and the J gene lost 2 bases, with 9 bases spanning the gap. Here the CDR3 DNA reads TGTGCCAGCAGTTTATCCAGGGCTCCCTACGAGCAGTACTTC. It codes for CASSLSRAPYEQYF.

The chain recombines TRBV6-5 with TRBJ2-1; tentative D call: TRBD2 (6 bases). The germline V and J ends were trimmed by 3 bases and 7 bases, with 16 bases remaining between them. The CDR3 contains 15 residues. Germline CDR1 and CDR2: MNHEY and SVGAGI. In nucleotides, the CDR3 is TGTGCCAGCAGTTATCTTCCGGGAGAGGAAAATGAGCAGTTCTTC. This sequence encodes CASSYLPGEENEQFF.

This chain uses TRBV4-2 with TRBJ2-3; 10 nucleotides line up with TRBD2. CDR3 length equals 17 residues. Germline lookup yields CDR1 LGHNA and CDR2 YNFKEQ. V was pared by 7 bases and J by 3 bases, with 13 bases of the junction left unmatched. CDR3 bases: TGTGCCAGCAACCTAACTTCAGCGGGAGGGCCGACAGATACGCAGTATTTT. Its translation: CASNLTSAGGPTDTQYF.